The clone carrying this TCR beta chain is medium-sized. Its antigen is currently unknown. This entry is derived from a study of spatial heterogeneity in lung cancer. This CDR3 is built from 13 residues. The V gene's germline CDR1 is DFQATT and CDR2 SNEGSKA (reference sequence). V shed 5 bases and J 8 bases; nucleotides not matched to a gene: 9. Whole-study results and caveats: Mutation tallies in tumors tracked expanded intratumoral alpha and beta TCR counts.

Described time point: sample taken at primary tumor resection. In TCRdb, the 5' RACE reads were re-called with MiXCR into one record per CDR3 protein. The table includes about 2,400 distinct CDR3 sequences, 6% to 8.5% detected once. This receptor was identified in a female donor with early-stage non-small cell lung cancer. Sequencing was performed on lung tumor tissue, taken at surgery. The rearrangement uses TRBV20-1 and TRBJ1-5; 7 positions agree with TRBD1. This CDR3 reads CSAQTGEVKPQHF. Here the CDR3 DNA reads TGCAGTGCTCAAACAGGGGAGGTGAAGCCCCAGCATTTT.